Described below is a single T cell receptor (beta chain) sequence and its context. Its antigen remains unidentified. Both 60 Vbeta primers and 13 Jbeta primers went into the PCR. The repertoire was sequenced with immunoSEQ multiplex PCR; TCRdb's copy has only in-frame clones and lacks some. The repertoire holds roughly 38,000 clones, with around 76% as singletons. The V and J ends lost 6 bases and 7 bases, in that order; junction bases with no gene match: 18. This CDR3 spans 18 amino acids. In germline, CDR1 is SGHKS, CDR2 YYEKEE (reference sequence). The data were obtained in a study of cytomegalovirus exposure and HLA in healthy donors. Study-wide findings and caveats: Previous analysis showed most TCR beta V segments were productive about 90% or about 30% of the time. Altogether, some 160 TCR beta chains were recorded as cytomegalovirus-associated. Some V segments could not be told apart, so they were left out, TRBV6-2 and TRBV6-3 among them.

The sequencing sample was made of PBMCs. This TCR came from a woman between 25 and 40 years old in good health and CMV-seropositive. This chain joins TRBV5-5 and TRBJ1-6; TRBD1 matches 8 bases. The CDR3 nucleotides are TGTGCCAGCACCATTAGGGGCCAGGGGGCTCTATGGAATTCACCCCTCCACTTT. This gives the protein CASTIRGQGALWNSPLHF.